This T cell receptor (beta chain) was observed in a study of T-cell reconstitution after alpha-beta-depleted transplantation in children. Construction of the TCRbeta library involved unique molecular identifiers. MiXCR was run by TCRdb on the PCR reads, yielding one entry per CDR3 protein. The data contain 600,000 to 700,000 distinct CDR3 sequences, roughly 15% of them singletons. The material sequenced was PBMCs from the stem cell graft donor, taken from the stem cell graft. The clonotype comes from a human donor who donated a stem cell graft to a child with acute myeloid leukemia.

CDR3 residues: CASTGEGEGDEQYV. CDR3 DNA: TGTGCCAGCACAGGGGAGGGAGAAGGGGACGAGCAGTACGTC. The chain joins TRBV28 to TRBJ2-7; D is perhaps TRBD2 (7 bases). The germline V gene has CDR1 MDHEN and CDR2 SYDVKM. V lost 7 bases and J lost 5, with 18 bases in between. The CDR3 runs to 14 residues.